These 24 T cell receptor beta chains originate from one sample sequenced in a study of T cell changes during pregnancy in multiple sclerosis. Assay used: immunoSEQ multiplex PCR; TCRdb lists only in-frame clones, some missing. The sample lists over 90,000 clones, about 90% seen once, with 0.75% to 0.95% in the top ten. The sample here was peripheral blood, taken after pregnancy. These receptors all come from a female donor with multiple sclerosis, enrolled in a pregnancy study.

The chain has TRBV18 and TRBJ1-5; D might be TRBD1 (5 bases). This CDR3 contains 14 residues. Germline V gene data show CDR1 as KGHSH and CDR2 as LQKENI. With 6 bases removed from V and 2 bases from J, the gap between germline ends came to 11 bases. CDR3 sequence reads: CASSQAGGNQPQHF. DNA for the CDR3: TGTGCCAGCTCCCAAGCGGGGGGCAATCAGCCCCAGCATTTT.

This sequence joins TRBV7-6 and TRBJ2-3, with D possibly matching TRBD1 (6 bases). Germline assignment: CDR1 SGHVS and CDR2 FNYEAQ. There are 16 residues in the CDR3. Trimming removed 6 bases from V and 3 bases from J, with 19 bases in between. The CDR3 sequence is CASSQLQGQPTDTQYF. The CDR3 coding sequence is TGTGCCAGCAGTCAGCTGCAGGGACAACCAACAGATACGCAGTATTTT.

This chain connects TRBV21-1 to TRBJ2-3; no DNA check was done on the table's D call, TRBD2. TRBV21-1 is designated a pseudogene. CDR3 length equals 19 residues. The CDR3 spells CASSKAGREGPALTDTQYF. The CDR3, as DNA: TGTGCCAGCAGCAAAGCTGGGCGGGAGGGTCCCGCTCTCACAGATACGCAGTATTTT.

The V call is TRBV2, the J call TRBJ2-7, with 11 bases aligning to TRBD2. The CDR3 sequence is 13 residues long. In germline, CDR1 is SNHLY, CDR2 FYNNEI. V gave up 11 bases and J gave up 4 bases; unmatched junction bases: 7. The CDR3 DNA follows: TGTGCCCTTAGACTAGCGGGACTGTACGAGCAGTACTTC. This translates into CALRLAGLYEQYF. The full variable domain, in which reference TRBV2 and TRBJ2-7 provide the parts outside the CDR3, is EPEVTQTPSHQVTQMGQEVILRCVPISNHLYFYWYRQILGQKVEFLVSFYNNEISEKSEIFDDQFSVERPDGSNFTLKIRSTKLEDSAMYFCALRLAGLYEQYFGPGTRLTVT.

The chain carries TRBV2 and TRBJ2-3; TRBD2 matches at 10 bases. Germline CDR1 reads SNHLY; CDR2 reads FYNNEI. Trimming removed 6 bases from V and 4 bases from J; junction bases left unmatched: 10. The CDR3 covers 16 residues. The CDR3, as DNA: TGTGCCAGCAGAGCTAGCGGGAGATCGGGGTCAGATACGCAGTATTTT. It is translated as CASRASGRSGSDTQYF.

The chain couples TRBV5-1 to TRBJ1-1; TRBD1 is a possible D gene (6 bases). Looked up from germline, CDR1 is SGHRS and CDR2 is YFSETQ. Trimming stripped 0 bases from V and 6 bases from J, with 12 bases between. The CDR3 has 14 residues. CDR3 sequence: CASSLGRGGAEAFF. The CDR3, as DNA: TGCGCCAGCAGCTTGGGCAGGGGAGGGGCTGAAGCTTTCTTT.

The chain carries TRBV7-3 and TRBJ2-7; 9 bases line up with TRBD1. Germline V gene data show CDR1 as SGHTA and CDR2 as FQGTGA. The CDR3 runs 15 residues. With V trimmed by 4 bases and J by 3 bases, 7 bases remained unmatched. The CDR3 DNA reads TGTGCCAGCAGCTCCACAGGGGGCCCTTACTACGAGCAGTACTTC. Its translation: CASSSTGGPYYEQYF.

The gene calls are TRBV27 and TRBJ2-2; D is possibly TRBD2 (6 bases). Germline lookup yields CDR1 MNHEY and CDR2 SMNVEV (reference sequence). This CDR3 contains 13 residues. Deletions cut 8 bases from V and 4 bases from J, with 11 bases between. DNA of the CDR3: TGTGCCAGCGGGCTAGCGAGCACCGGGGAGCTGTTTTTT. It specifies CASGLASTGELFF.

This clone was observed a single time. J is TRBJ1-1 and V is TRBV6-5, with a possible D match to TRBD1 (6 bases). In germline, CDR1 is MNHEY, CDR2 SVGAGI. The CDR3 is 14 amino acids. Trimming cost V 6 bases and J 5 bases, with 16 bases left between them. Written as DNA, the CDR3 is TGTGCCAGCAGCCCCGCGACAGGCAGAACTGAAGCTTTCTTT. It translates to CASSPATGRTEAFF.

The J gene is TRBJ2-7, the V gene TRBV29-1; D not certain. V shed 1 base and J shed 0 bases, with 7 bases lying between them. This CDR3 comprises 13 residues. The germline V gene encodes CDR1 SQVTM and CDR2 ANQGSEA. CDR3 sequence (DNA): TGCAGCGTTGAAGTCGGGTTCTCCTACGAGCAGTACTTC. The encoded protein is CSVEVGFSYEQYF.

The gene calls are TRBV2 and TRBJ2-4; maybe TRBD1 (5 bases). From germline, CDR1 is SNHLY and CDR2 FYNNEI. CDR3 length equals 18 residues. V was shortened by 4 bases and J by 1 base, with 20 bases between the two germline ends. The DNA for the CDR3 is TGTGCCAGCAGTGCCCCAGTTTTGGGGCAATGGGCCAAAAACATTCAGTACTTC. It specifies CASSAPVLGQWAKNIQYF.

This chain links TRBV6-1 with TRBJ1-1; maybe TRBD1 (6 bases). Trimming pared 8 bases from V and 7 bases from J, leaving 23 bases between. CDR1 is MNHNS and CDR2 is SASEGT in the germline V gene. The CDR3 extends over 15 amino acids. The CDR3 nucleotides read TGTGCCAGCGGCCAGGGGAACAAAAGGACAAGTGAAGCTTTCTTT. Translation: CASGQGNKRTSEAFF.

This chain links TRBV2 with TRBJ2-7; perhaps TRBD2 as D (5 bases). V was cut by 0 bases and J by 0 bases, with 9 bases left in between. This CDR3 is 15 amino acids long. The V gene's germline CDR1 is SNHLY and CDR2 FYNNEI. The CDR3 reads CASSEAERLSYEQYF. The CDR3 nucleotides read TGTGCCAGCAGTGAAGCAGAGCGGCTCTCCTACGAGCAGTACTTC.

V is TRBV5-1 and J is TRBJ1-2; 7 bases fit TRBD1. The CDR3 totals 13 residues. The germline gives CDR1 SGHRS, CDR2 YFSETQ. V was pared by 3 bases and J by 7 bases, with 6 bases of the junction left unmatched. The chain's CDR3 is CASSSYRGGGYTF. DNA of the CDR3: TGCGCCAGCAGCTCTTACAGGGGCGGTGGCTACACCTTC.

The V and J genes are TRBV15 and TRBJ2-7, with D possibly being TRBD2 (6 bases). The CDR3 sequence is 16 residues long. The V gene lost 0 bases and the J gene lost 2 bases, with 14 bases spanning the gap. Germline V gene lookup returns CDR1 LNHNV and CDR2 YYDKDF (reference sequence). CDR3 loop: CATSREAGRSTYEQYF. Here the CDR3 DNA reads TGTGCCACCAGCAGAGAGGCGGGACGGTCTACCTACGAGCAGTACTTC.

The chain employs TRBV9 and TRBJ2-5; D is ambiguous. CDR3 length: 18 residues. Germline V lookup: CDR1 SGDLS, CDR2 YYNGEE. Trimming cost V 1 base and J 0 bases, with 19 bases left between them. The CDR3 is CASSVTPSSLSNQETQYF. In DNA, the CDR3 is TGTGCCAGCAGCGTAACACCCTCCTCACTAAGTAACCAAGAGACCCAGTACTTC.

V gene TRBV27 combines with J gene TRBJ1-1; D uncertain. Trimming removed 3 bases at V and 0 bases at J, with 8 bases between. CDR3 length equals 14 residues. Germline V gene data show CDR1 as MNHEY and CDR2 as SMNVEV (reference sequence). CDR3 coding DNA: TGTGCCAGCAGTTTTGCAGGCATGAACACTGAAGCTTTCTTT. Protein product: CASSFAGMNTEAFF.

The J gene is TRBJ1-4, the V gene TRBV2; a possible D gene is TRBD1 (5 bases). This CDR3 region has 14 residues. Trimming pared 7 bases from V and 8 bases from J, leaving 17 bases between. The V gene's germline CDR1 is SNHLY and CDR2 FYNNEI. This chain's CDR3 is CASIPTAGREKLFF. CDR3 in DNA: TGTGCCAGCATCCCGACAGCAGGGAGGGAAAAACTGTTTTTT.

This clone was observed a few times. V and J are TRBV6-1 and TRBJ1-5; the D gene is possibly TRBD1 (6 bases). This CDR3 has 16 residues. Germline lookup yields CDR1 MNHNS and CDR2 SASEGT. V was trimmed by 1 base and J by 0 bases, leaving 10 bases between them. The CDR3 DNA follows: TGTGCCAGCAGTGAAGGACAGGTATATAGCAATCAGCCCCAGCATTTT. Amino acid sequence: CASSEGQVYSNQPQHF.

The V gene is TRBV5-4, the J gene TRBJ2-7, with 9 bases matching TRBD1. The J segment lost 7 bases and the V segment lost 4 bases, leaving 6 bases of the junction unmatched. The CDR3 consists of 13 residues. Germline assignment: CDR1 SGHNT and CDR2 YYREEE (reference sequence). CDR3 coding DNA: TGTGCCAGCAGCCGGACAGGGGTGGGGGAGCAGTACTTC. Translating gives CASSRTGVGEQYF.

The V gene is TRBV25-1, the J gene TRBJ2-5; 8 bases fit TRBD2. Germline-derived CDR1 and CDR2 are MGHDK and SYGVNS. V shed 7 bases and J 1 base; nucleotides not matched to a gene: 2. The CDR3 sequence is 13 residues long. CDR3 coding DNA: TGTGCCAGCATGACTAGCGCCCAAGAGACCCAGTACTTC. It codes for CASMTSAQETQYF.

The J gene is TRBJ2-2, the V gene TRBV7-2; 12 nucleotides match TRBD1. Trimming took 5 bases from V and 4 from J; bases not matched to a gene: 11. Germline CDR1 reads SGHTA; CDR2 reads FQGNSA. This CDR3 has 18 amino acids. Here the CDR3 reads CASSPWGTGGAGTGELFF. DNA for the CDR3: TGTGCCAGCAGCCCCTGGGGGACAGGGGGCGCGGGCACCGGGGAGCTGTTTTTT. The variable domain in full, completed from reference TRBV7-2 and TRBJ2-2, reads GAGVSQSPSNKVTEKGKDVELRCDPISGHTALYWYRQSLGQGLEFLIYFQGNSAPDKSGLPSDRFSAERTGGSVSTLTIQRTQQEDSAVYLCASSPWGTGGAGTGELFFGEGSRLTVL.

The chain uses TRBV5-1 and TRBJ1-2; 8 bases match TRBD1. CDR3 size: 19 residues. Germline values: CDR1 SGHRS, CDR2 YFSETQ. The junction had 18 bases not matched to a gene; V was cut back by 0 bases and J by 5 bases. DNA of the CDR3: TGCGCCAGCAGCTTGGCGGGCCGTCAAAGACAGGGGCAGGCTTATGGCTACACCTTC. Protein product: CASSLAGRQRQGQAYGYTF.

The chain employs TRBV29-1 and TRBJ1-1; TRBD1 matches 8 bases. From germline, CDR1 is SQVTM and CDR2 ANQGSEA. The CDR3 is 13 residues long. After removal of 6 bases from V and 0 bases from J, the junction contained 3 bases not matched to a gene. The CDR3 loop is CSVGDRMNTEAFF. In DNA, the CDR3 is TGCAGCGTAGGGGACAGGATGAACACTGAAGCTTTCTTT. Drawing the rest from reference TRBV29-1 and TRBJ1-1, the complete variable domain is SAVISQKPSRDICQRGTSLTIQCQVDSQVTMMFWYRQQPGQSLTLIATANQGSEATYESGFVIDKFPISRPNLTFSTLTVSNMSPEDSSIYLCSVGDRMNTEAFFGQGTRLTVV.